These 11 T cell receptor beta chains were sequenced from one sample in a study of a mutant IDH1 vaccine in newly diagnosed glioma. Specified time point: baseline, week 1 (first vaccination visit). Treatment: pre-vaccination baseline after standard-of-care therapy. The assay was immunoSEQ multiplex PCR, and TCRdb's table has in-frame clones only and misses some. The repertoire holds about 100,000 clones, with around 80% as singletons. This specimen consisted of PBMCs, obtained from a glioma patient treated with radiotherapy, temozolomide or both. The receptors originated from a middle-aged man with glioma.

This chain connects TRBV7-2 to TRBJ2-5; 14 bases map to TRBD2. TRBJ2-7 explains the end of the DNA better; the J call may be wrong. The CDR3 loop spans 16 amino acids. Germline CDR1 SGHTA, CDR2 FQGNSA. The CDR3 coding sequence is TGTGCCAGCAGCTTCAGGACTAGCGGGGGGAGGTACGAGCAGTACTTC. It encodes CASSFRTSGGRYEQYF.

CDR3 region: CASSLVGTGSNQPQHF. DNA for the CDR3: TGTGCCAGCAGCTTAGTAGGGACAGGTAGCAATCAGCCCCAGCATTTT. J is TRBJ1-5 and V is TRBV7-2; TRBD1 matches 8 bases. Germline CDR1 and CDR2: SGHTA and FQGNSA. The CDR3 sequence is 16 residues long. The J segment lost 0 bases and the V segment lost 1 base, leaving 2 bases of the junction unmatched. Combining the CDR3 with reference TRBV7-2 and TRBJ1-5 gives the whole variable domain GAGVSQSPSNKVTEKGKDVELRCDPISGHTALYWYRQSLGQGLEFLIYFQGNSAPDKSGLPSDRFSAERTGGSVSTLTIQRTQQEDSAVYLCASSLVGTGSNQPQHFGDGTRLSIL.

V gene TRBV30 combines with J gene TRBJ2-6; D ambiguous. Trimming left V 0 bases short and J 1 base short, with 10 bases between. The length of the CDR3 is 16 residues. Germline assignment: CDR1 GTSNPN and CDR2 SVGIG (reference sequence). DNA for the CDR3: TGTGCCTGGAGTGTACACCGAAAATCTGGGGCCAACGTCCTGACTTTC. Translating gives CAWSVHRKSGANVLTF.

This chain joins TRBV6-5 and TRBJ2-5; D remains unclear. CDR1 MNHEY and CDR2 SVGAGI come from the germline V gene. CDR3 length: 15 amino acids. V was trimmed by 5 bases and J by 1 base, leaving 14 bases between them. The CDR3 loop reads CASSPSLPAQETQYF. CDR3 coding DNA: TGTGCCAGCAGTCCTAGTCTCCCAGCCCAAGAGACCCAGTACTTC.

J is TRBJ1-5 and V is TRBV28; D gene ambiguous. The V gene lost 1 base and the J gene lost 9 bases, with 7 bases spanning the gap. This CDR3 has 12 amino acids. Per the germline V gene, CDR1 is MDHEN and CDR2 is SYDVKM. CDR3 nucleotides: TGTGCCAGCAGTTTATCCCATCGGCCCCAGCATTTT. Translated, it gives CASSLSHRPQHF.

The chain uses TRBV2 and TRBJ1-5; 8 positions match TRBD1. Unmatched junction bases numbered 4, after V lost 3 bases and J lost 6 bases. This CDR3 is 14 amino acids long. Germline values: CDR1 SNHLY, CDR2 FYNNEI. The CDR3 here is CASSEDRVGQPQHF. DNA for the CDR3: TGTGCCAGCAGTGAGGACAGGGTTGGTCAGCCCCAGCATTTT.

The gene calls are TRBV18 and TRBJ2-3; maybe TRBD2 (6 bases). Germline V gene lookup returns CDR1 KGHSH and CDR2 LQKENI. This CDR3 comprises 16 residues. Trimming removed 0 bases from V and 1 base from J, with 11 bases in between. CDR3 in amino acids: CASSPPSSGRTDTQYF. CDR3 bases: TGTGCCAGCTCACCACCCAGTAGCGGACGCACAGATACGCAGTATTTT.

V is TRBV7-9 and J is TRBJ2-3; 7 bases match TRBD1. Germline loops: CDR1 SEHNR, CDR2 FQNEAQ (reference sequence). Trimming took 6 bases from V and 1 from J; bases not matched to a gene: 7. The CDR3 is 15 amino acids. The CDR3 DNA reads TGTGCCAGCAGTTTGAGCGACAGGGGCACAGATACGCAGTATTTT. This gives the protein CASSLSDRGTDTQYF.

This clone was seen more than once but under ten times. This chain links TRBV2 with TRBJ2-7; D uncertain. From germline, CDR1 is SNHLY and CDR2 FYNNEI. Trimming removed 3 bases from V and 2 bases from J, with 8 bases in between. This CDR3 spans 13 amino acids. CDR3 amino acids: CASSEWQAYEQYF. The CDR3 DNA reads as TGTGCCAGCAGTGAGTGGCAAGCCTACGAGCAGTACTTC.

The rearrangement uses TRBV29-1 and TRBJ1-1; TRBD1 might be the D (5 bases). The CDR3 runs 12 residues. Trimming cost V 7 bases and J 7 bases, with 16 bases left between them. Germline CDR1 reads SQVTM; CDR2 reads ANQGSEA. CDR3 in DNA: TGCAGCGCCTATCAGGGACCGCTTGAAGCTTTCTTT. It specifies CSAYQGPLEAFF. The variable domain in full, completed from reference TRBV29-1 and TRBJ1-1, reads SAVISQKPSRDICQRGTSLTIQCQVDSQVTMMFWYRQQPGQSLTLIATANQGSEATYESGFVIDKFPISRPNLTFSTLTVSNMSPEDSSIYLCSAYQGPLEAFFGQGTRLTVV.

The sample holds a few counts of this clone. The rearrangement uses TRBV18 and TRBJ2-7; 8 bases match TRBD2. Trimming took 8 bases from V and 6 from J; bases not matched to a gene: 6. Per germline, CDR1 KGHSH and CDR2 LQKENI. CDR3 length equals 12 residues. CDR3 amino acids: CASTREGGEQYF. The CDR3 DNA reads as TGTGCCAGCACTCGGGAGGGAGGCGAGCAGTACTTC.